The 2 T cell receptor beta chains listed next were all sequenced from one sample in a study of T cells in Graves' hyperthyroidism and ophthalmopathy. From RNA transcripts, TCR beta CDR3 regions were amplified. In the first-round RT-PCR of the TCR CDR3, the HTBI primer set was used. MiXCR, run by TCRdb on the multiplex PCR reads, gives a single entry per CDR3 protein. In the table there are roughly 660,000 distinct CDR3 sequences, roughly 17% of which are singletons. The sample comprised blood. The receptors were gathered from a man aged 50-60 years with Graves' hyperthyroidism.

This clonotype was recorded at least ten times. CDR3 DNA sequence: TGTGCCAGCAGTGAACGGGTCGTCTTAGGCGGGGGGGACAAAAACATTCAGTACTTC. Translating gives CASSERVVLGGGDKNIQYF. The J gene is TRBJ2-4, the V gene TRBV2, with 9 bases identical to TRBD2. Per the germline V gene, CDR1 is SNHLY and CDR2 is FYNNEI. The CDR3 is 19 amino acids. Unmatched junction bases numbered 14, after V lost 2 bases and J lost 3 bases.

In regard to this clonotype: Its ends do not fully match the called genes, so a read error is possible. The chain joins TRBV9 to TRBJ2-1; D possibly corresponds to TRBD1 (6 bases). The CDR3 consists of 16 residues. Germline V gene sequence: CDR1 SGDLS, CDR2 YYNGEE. CDR3: CASSVEGVWPYNEQCF. Written as DNA, the CDR3 is TGTGCCAGCAGCGTAGAGGGGGTGTGGCCCTACAATGAGCAGTGCTTC.